Below are 20 T cell receptor beta chains sequenced from a single sample in a study of T cells in Graves' hyperthyroidism and ophthalmopathy. RNA transcripts were the template for amplifying TCR beta CDR3 regions. An initial round of RT-PCR targeting the TCR CDR3 relied on the HTBI primer set. TCRdb fed the multiplex PCR reads into MiXCR, producing one record per CDR3 protein. The table has about 640,000 distinct CDR3 sequences, less than 25% seen once. Source material: blood. The receptors come from a man aged 30 to 39 with Graves' ophthalmopathy.

This clonotype was seen a few times. A read error is possible here, since a much larger clone lies one base away. The chain is built from TRBV7-8 and TRBJ1-2; D uncertain. Trimming removed 3 bases from V and 0 bases from J, with 5 bases in between. The CDR3 covers 13 residues. Per germline, CDR1 SGHVS and CDR2 FQNEAQ. The CDR3 loop reads CASSFKSNYGYTF. Here the CDR3 DNA reads TGTGCCAGCAGCTTTAAATCTAACTATGGCTACACCTTC.

In this sample, this clonotype turned up a few times. The chain joins TRBV6-1 to TRBJ2-1, with D tentatively TRBD1 (8 bases). Germline V gene data show CDR1 as MNHNS and CDR2 as SASEGT. The length of the CDR3 is 13 residues. V lost 2 bases and J 9 bases, leaving 11 bases between the germline ends. In DNA form, the CDR3 reads TGTGCCAGCAGTGAAACAGGGGGGGGTGAGCAGTTCTTC. This encodes CASSETGGGEQFF.

This clonotype was seen just once. A read error may produce the germline difference seen at one junction end. The rearrangement uses TRBV3-1 and TRBJ2-7, with 10 bases lining up with TRBD2. The CDR3 extends over 17 amino acids. CDR1 is LGHDT, CDR2 YNNKEL, per germline (reference sequence). The CDR3 DNA is TGTGCCAGCAGCGCCCGCCCAGCGGGAGGGCCCTCCCACGAGCAGTACTTC. It codes for CASSARPAGGPSHEQYF.

The genes are TRBV6-5 and TRBJ2-2, with D possibly matching TRBD2 (6 bases). CDR1 MNHEY and CDR2 SVGAGI come from the germline V gene. V was trimmed by 0 bases and J by 8 bases, leaving 13 bases between them. There are 15 residues in the CDR3. The CDR3 loop is CASSYSTLAGGELFF. The CDR3 DNA is TGTGCCAGCAGTTACTCGACCTTGGCGGGAGGGGAGCTGTTTTTT.

This clonotype came up once. The J gene is TRBJ2-3, the V gene TRBV6-2 or TRBV6-3; 11 bases are shared with TRBD2. CDR3 size: 15 residues. The V and J ends lost 6 bases and 0 bases, in that order; junction bases with no gene match: 2. Germline V lookup: CDR1 MNHEY, CDR2 SVGEGT. CDR3: CASRLAGESTDTQYF. The DNA for the CDR3 is TGTGCCAGCAGACTAGCGGGGGAAAGCACAGATACGCAGTATTTT.

This clonotype was counted ten times or more. V is TRBV29-1 and J is TRBJ2-2; 7 bases align to TRBD2. CDR1 is SQVTM and CDR2 is ANQGSEA in the germline V gene. This CDR3 spans 17 amino acids. Trimming cost V 5 bases and J 0 bases; bases outside gene matches: 12. CDR3 region: CSVRVPTGTTNTGELFF. The CDR3 DNA follows: TGCAGCGTTCGAGTCCCAACTGGGACTACGAACACCGGGGAGCTGTTTTTT.

The chain couples TRBV3-1 to TRBJ2-1; 9 bases map to TRBD2. This CDR3 comprises 15 residues. Germline V gives CDR1 LGHDT, CDR2 YNNKEL (reference sequence). V trimming: 5 bases; J trimming: 5 bases; junction bases outside the gene matches: 7. CDR3 sequence: CASSYGLAPNNEQFF. The CDR3, as DNA: TGTGCCAGCAGCTACGGACTAGCGCCCAACAATGAGCAGTTCTTC.

This clonotype was seen many times. The chain joins TRBV6-2 or TRBV6-3 to TRBJ2-7; D is ambiguous. V was pared by 6 bases and J by 6 bases, with 21 bases between. Germline lookup yields CDR1 MNHEY and CDR2 SVGEGT. The CDR3 covers 15 residues. DNA for the CDR3: TGTGCCAGCAGGAAGGTCAGTCGCGACTCTGGCGAGCAGTACTTC. It yields the protein CASRKVSRDSGEQYF.

The table lists this clonotype with a few counts. The chain is built from TRBV4-2 and TRBJ2-7; no clear D gene. V lost 0 bases and J 7 bases, leaving 7 bases between the germline ends. The CDR3 extends over 12 amino acids. CDR1 LGHNA and CDR2 YNFKEQ come from the germline V gene. The CDR3 sequence: CASSQDSREQYF. CDR3 nucleotides: TGTGCCAGCAGCCAAGATTCGAGGGAGCAGTACTTC.

V and J are TRBV4-1 and TRBJ2-7, with D tentatively TRBD1 (6 bases). CDR1 and CDR2 (germline): MGHRA, YSYEKL. With 3 bases removed from V and 2 bases from J, the gap between germline ends came to 17 bases. The length of the CDR3 is 16 residues. This chain's CDR3 is CASSQSQGWGTYEQYF. Here the CDR3 DNA reads TGCGCCAGCAGCCAGTCACAGGGCTGGGGAACCTACGAGCAGTACTTC.

Notes on this clonotype: A junction boundary mismatches the germline segment, possibly from a read error. The chain couples TRBV27 to TRBJ2-7; tentatively, D is TRBD1 (6 bases). Germline V gene sequence: CDR1 MNHEY, CDR2 SMNVEV (reference sequence). CDR3 length: 15 amino acids. For the CDR3, the DNA is TGTGCCAGCAATTTATCCGGGGACACGGCTTGGAAGCAGTACTTC. Protein: CASNLSGDTAWKQYF.

The chain recombines TRBV5-1 with TRBJ2-3, with 9 positions matching TRBD2. The trim removed 2 bases at V and 2 bases at J, leaving 6 bases unmatched. Germline V gene data show CDR1 as SGHRS and CDR2 as YFSETQ. This CDR3 is 16 amino acids long. CDR3 nucleotide sequence: TGCGCCAGCAGCTTAGTTCCTAGCGGGACCACAGATACGCAGTATTTT. Its translation is CASSLVPSGTTDTQYF.

This clonotype was counted a few times. J is TRBJ1-4 and V is TRBV27, with unresolved D. This CDR3 spans 16 amino acids. V was shortened by 0 bases and J by 8 bases, with 16 bases between the two germline ends. Germline V lookup: CDR1 MNHEY, CDR2 SMNVEV (reference sequence). The CDR3 region is CASSLSVQNRGEKLFF. The DNA for the CDR3 is TGTGCCAGCAGTTTATCGGTCCAGAACCGTGGAGAAAAACTGTTTTTT.

The chain employs TRBV20-1 and TRBJ2-3; 10 positions match TRBD1. Germline CDR1 reads DFQATT; CDR2 reads SNEGSKA (reference sequence). V shed 5 bases and J 4 bases; nucleotides not matched to a gene: 6. The CDR3 spans 14 residues. CDR3 loop: CSAPGQGFSDTQYF. CDR3 in DNA: TGCAGTGCTCCGGGACAGGGGTTTTCAGATACGCAGTATTTT.

A few counts support this clonotype. The CDR3 loop is CAQRRMGTGNTIYF. CDR3 sequence (DNA): TGTGCCCAGCGGAGGATGGGAACTGGAAACACCATATATTTT. This chain links TRBV2 with TRBJ1-3; D gene unclear. CDR3 size: 14 residues. The V and J ends lost 11 bases and 2 bases respectively, with 16 bases between them. Germline CDR1 and CDR2: SNHLY and FYNNEI.

The CDR3 DNA sequence: TGTGCCAGCAGTTCTTCATCGTCAGCCCTACGTCCCGAGCAGTACTTC. It codes for CASSSSSSALRPEQYF. V is TRBV6-1 and J is TRBJ2-7; D remains unclear. The CDR3 is 16 residues long. Trimming shortened V by 5 bases and J by 6 bases, and 23 bases separated the two germline ends. Germline V gene lookup returns CDR1 MNHNS and CDR2 SASEGT.

This clonotype was seen only a few times. The gene calls are TRBV6-6 and TRBJ2-1; TRBD2 aligns across 7 bases. Per the germline V gene, CDR1 is MNHNY and CDR2 is SVGAGI (reference sequence). The CDR3 sequence is 15 residues long. V was pared by 0 bases and J by 7 bases, with 6 bases of the junction left unmatched. The CDR3 protein is CASSYSTRAGNEQFF. The CDR3 DNA reads as TGTGCCAGCAGTTACTCGACACGAGCGGGGAATGAGCAGTTCTTC.

Remarks on this clonotype: This could be a read error, since a much larger clone is one nucleotide away. This rearrangement joins TRBV7-2 to TRBJ2-7; 10 nucleotides align to TRBD2. Germline CDR1 and CDR2: SGHTA and FQGNSA. This CDR3 is 15 amino acids long. The CDR3 loop reads CAGSLKAGGGYEQYF. In DNA, the CDR3 is TGTGCCGGCAGCTTAAAAGCGGGAGGGGGGTACGAGCAGTACTTC. The whole variable domain, remainder taken from reference TRBV7-2 and TRBJ2-7, is GAGVSQSPSNKVTEKGKDVELRCDPISGHTALYWYRQSLGQGLEFLIYFQGNSAPDKSGLPSDRFSAERTGGSVSTLTIQRTQQEDSAVYLCAGSLKAGGGYEQYFGPGTRLTVT.

This clonotype was seen ten or more times. The chain combines TRBV28 with TRBJ1-5; D not certain. This CDR3 is built from 15 residues. V lost 2 bases to trimming and J lost 5 bases, with 13 bases between them. Germline values: CDR1 MDHEN, CDR2 SYDVKM. This CDR3 reads CASSLGIIPHQPQHF. The CDR3 region has the DNA TGTGCCAGCAGTTTAGGGATCATCCCCCATCAGCCCCAGCATTTT.

The rearrangement links TRBV19 to TRBJ1-5; 9 bases are shared with TRBD1. The germline V gene encodes CDR1 LNHDA and CDR2 SQIVND (reference sequence). The ends lost 6 bases at V and 2 bases at J; junction bases unmatched: 5. This CDR3 is 15 amino acids long. The CDR3, as DNA: TGTGCCAGTAGCGGGACAGGGTCCGGCAATCAGCCCCAGCATTTT. Translation gives CASSGTGSGNQPQHF.